These 4 T cell receptor beta chains were sequenced from one sample in a study of T cells after yellow fever vaccination. Using its own MiXCR run on the 5' RACE reads, TCRdb lists one record per CDR3 protein. The sample holds some 30,000 distinct CDR3 sequences; 4.4% are singletons and the top ten take approximately 46%. Source: CD8+ T cells sorted from PBMCs, taken 5 days after the yellow fever booster vaccination. These receptors were taken from a young man who received the YFV17D yellow fever vaccine.

There are many counts of this clonotype. The chain combines TRBV6-2 or TRBV6-3 with TRBJ2-7, with D perhaps TRBD1 (6 bases). The ends were cut back, 4 bases at V and 3 bases at J, with 10 bases in the middle. There are 13 residues in the CDR3. Germline-derived CDR1 and CDR2 are MNHEY and SVGEGT. CDR3 nucleotide sequence: TGTGCCAGCAGTTTACAGGGACACTACGAGCAGTACTTC. As protein: CASSLQGHYEQYF.

This clonotype showed up many times. This chain uses TRBV7-7 with TRBJ2-3; D not resolved. V lost 5 bases, J lost 5 bases, and 11 bases lay in between. Germline loops: CDR1 SSHAT, CDR2 FNYEAQ (reference sequence). This CDR3 has 13 residues. The CDR3 protein is CASSPRTLDTQYF. CDR3 bases: TGTGCCAGCAGCCCCAGGACCCTAGATACGCAGTATTTT.

This clonotype was observed many times. This chain links TRBV20-1 with TRBJ2-7, with D perhaps matching TRBD1 or TRBD2 (6 bases each). Trimming removed 0 bases at V and 0 bases at J, with 15 bases between. Germline lookup yields CDR1 DFQATT and CDR2 SNEGSKA (reference sequence). The CDR3 length is 16 residues. CDR3 protein: CSAREGGLKSSYEQYF. The CDR3 bases are TGCAGTGCTAGAGAAGGGGGACTCAAAAGCTCCTACGAGCAGTACTTC.

This clonotype was observed at least ten times. The chain employs TRBV29-1 and TRBJ2-7; maybe TRBD1 (6 bases). V lost 4 bases and J 3 bases, leaving 22 bases between the germline ends. Germline values: CDR1 SQVTM, CDR2 ANQGSEA. This CDR3 comprises 16 residues. CDR3 in amino acids: CSVVDLVQGKGYEQYF. DNA for the CDR3: TGCAGCGTTGTGGACCTGGTGCAGGGGAAGGGCTACGAGCAGTACTTC.